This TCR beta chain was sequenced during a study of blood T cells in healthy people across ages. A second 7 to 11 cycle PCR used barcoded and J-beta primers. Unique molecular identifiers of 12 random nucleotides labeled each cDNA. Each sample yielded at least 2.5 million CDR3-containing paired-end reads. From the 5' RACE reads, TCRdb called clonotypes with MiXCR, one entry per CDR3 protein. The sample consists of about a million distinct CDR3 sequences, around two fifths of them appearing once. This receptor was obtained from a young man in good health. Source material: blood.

CDR3 loop: CASSPGTMNNQPQHF. The CDR3 coding sequence is TGTGCCAGCTCACCCGGGACAATGAACAATCAGCCCCAGCATTTT. The chain is built from TRBV6-6 and TRBJ1-5, with D maybe TRBD1 (6 bases). This CDR3 spans 15 amino acids. The ends were cut back, 8 bases at V and 3 bases at J, with 17 bases in the middle. Germline V CDR1 and CDR2: MNHNY, SVGAGI (reference sequence).